This T cell receptor (beta chain) was found in a study of identical twins. This clonotype was seen a handful of times. TCRdb passed the 5' RACE reads through MiXCR, listing each CDR3 protein once. Of roughly 220,000 distinct CDR3 sequences detected, around 6.5% appear once; the ten largest clones hold approximately 14%. Looked up from germline, CDR1 is MNHEY and CDR2 is SVGEGT. This CDR3 is 14 amino acids long. Trimming pared 5 bases from V and 9 bases from J, leaving 19 bases between. These data also featured in a second study, about T cells expressing NK-cell markers.

Sequences were obtained from CD8+ T cells sorted from blood. The origin of this receptor is a young woman in good health. V gene TRBV6-2 or TRBV6-3 combines with J gene TRBJ1-1; weak D call: TRBD1 (5 bases). The CDR3 DNA is TGTGCCAGCAGTAATGCCCCGAGGGACGCGAAAGCTTTCTTT. Translation gives CASSNAPRDAKAFF.